The 27 T cell receptor beta chains reported below all come from one sample, sequenced in a study of blood T cell repertoires in COVID-19. Some clones are missing from TCRdb's copy, which holds only in-frame ones; the method was immunoSEQ multiplex PCR. This repertoire shows 100,000 to 150,000 clones, about 86% found once; its top ten account for under 4.5%. The specimen was peripheral blood. These receptor sequences come from a woman aged 50 to 65 with acute or convalescent COVID-19.

This chain connects TRBV2 to TRBJ2-3; D unclear. CDR1 SNHLY and CDR2 FYNNEI come from the germline V gene. V shed 5 bases and J shed 2 bases, with 11 bases lying between them. This CDR3 is built from 14 residues. The chain's CDR3 is CASSLDPYTDTQYF. The CDR3 coding sequence is TGTGCCAGCAGTCTAGACCCCTACACAGATACGCAGTATTTT.

The V gene is TRBV18, the J gene TRBJ2-1; TRBD2 matches 8 bases. The CDR3 has 17 amino acids. The V segment lost 2 bases and the J segment 1 base; nucleotides outside the gene matches: 7. The V gene's germline CDR1 is KGHSH and CDR2 LQKENI. DNA of the CDR3: TGTGCCAGCTCACCATATTTAGCGGGGCGATCCTACAATGAGCAGTTCTTC. Translated, it gives CASSPYLAGRSYNEQFF. Full variable domain (remainder filled in from reference TRBV18 and TRBJ2-1): NAGVMQNPRHLVRRRGQEARLRCSPMKGHSHVYWYRQLPEEGLKFMVYLQKENIIDESGMPKERFSAEFPKEGPSILRIQQVVRGDSAAYFCASSPYLAGRSYNEQFFGPGTRLTVL.

The V call is TRBV28, the J call TRBJ1-1; D not certain. Germline CDR1 and CDR2: MDHEN and SYDVKM. This CDR3 region has 11 residues. The V and J ends lost 2 bases and 5 bases respectively, with 3 bases between them. The CDR3 sequence: CASSLLTEAFF. The CDR3 bases are TGTGCCAGCAGTTTACTTACTGAAGCTTTCTTT.

In its sample, this clone was seen once. This chain links TRBV28 with TRBJ1-2, with 8 nucleotides matching TRBD1. The germline CDR1 and CDR2 sequences are MDHEN and SYDVKM. This CDR3 has 14 amino acids. J gave up 5 bases and V 4 bases, and 6 bases lay outside the gene matches. CDR3 in DNA: TGTGCCAGCAGTTCCCCCGACAGGGGATATGGCTACACCTTC. This sequence encodes CASSSPDRGYGYTF.

The CDR3 bases are TGTGCCAGCAGCCGCCGCGGGGCCTATCCCACAGATACGCAGTATTTT. The encoded protein is CASSRRGAYPTDTQYF. V gene TRBV14 combines with J gene TRBJ2-3; TRBD2 might be the D (6 bases). The V gene's germline CDR1 is SGHDN and CDR2 FVKESK. This CDR3 has 16 residues. V shed 4 bases and J shed 2 bases, with 16 bases lying between them.

This clone has a single count. The chain links TRBV18 to TRBJ1-5; the D gene is possibly TRBD1 (6 bases). In germline, CDR1 is KGHSH, CDR2 LQKENI. The V end lost 6 bases, the J end lost 1 base, and 13 bases lay between the germline ends. The CDR3 contains 15 residues. Written as DNA, the CDR3 is TGTGCCAGCTCGGAAGGACAGCCAAGCAATCAGCCCCAGCATTTT. Encoded protein: CASSEGQPSNQPQHF.

This clone was seen more than once but under ten times. CDR3 nucleotide sequence: TGTGCCAGTAACCGGGGGGCAGGAAGCAATCAGCCCCAGCATTTT. This codes for CASNRGAGSNQPQHF. This sequence joins TRBV19 and TRBJ1-5, with D possibly TRBD1 on 6 matching bases. Germline loops: CDR1 LNHDA, CDR2 SQIVND (reference sequence). This CDR3 has 15 residues. The germline V and J ends were trimmed by 7 bases and 1 base, with 14 bases remaining between them.

The chain joins TRBV12-3 or TRBV12-4 to TRBJ1-1, with 7 bases identical to TRBD1. This CDR3 has 13 residues. V lost 5 bases, J lost 8 bases, and 8 bases stayed unmatched. CDR3 DNA: TGTGCCAGCAGTCCTTCGGACAGGATGGAAGCTTTCTTT. It translates to CASSPSDRMEAFF.

This chain joins TRBV5-1 and TRBJ2-5; D gene uncertain. The CDR3 length is 13 residues. Looked up from germline, CDR1 is SGHRS and CDR2 is YFSETQ. Trimming shortened V by 0 bases and J by 4 bases, and 7 bases separated the two germline ends. The CDR3: CASSLDPGETQYF. The CDR3 DNA follows: TGCGCCAGCAGCTTGGATCCGGGAGAGACCCAGTACTTC. The full variable domain, in which reference TRBV5-1 and TRBJ2-5 provide the parts outside the CDR3, is KAGVTQTPRYLIKTRGQQVTLSCSPISGHRSVSWYQQTPGQGLQFLFEYFSETQRNKGNFPGRFSGRQFSNSRSEMNVSTLELGDSALYLCASSLDPGETQYFGPGTRLLVL.

The chain combines TRBV27 with TRBJ2-3; 8 bases match TRBD1. The CDR3 sequence is 14 residues long. Germline V gene sequence: CDR1 MNHEY, CDR2 SMNVEV (reference sequence). With 7 bases clipped from V and 5 bases from J, the junction kept 8 bases outside the gene matches. CDR3 sequence reads: CASKVDRVVDTQYF. The CDR3 coding sequence is TGTGCCAGCAAGGTGGACAGGGTGGTAGATACGCAGTATTTT.

This clone was seen a few times. The chain couples TRBV18 to TRBJ2-1, with 16 nucleotides matching TRBD2. Trimming at V came to 3 bases and at J to 8 bases, leaving 4 bases not matched to a gene. The CDR3 has 16 amino acids. Per the germline V gene, CDR1 is KGHSH and CDR2 is LQKENI. The CDR3 here is CASSPTGLAGGDEQFF. The DNA for the CDR3 is TGTGCCAGCTCACCCACGGGACTAGCGGGAGGGGATGAGCAGTTCTTC.

The DNA for the CDR3 is TGCGCCAGCAGCTTAGTACTAGCGGGAGAAAACGAGCAGTACTTC. This encodes CASSLVLAGENEQYF. The chain combines TRBV5-1 with TRBJ2-7; TRBD2 agrees at 11 bases. The CDR3 has 15 amino acids. Germline V gene lookup returns CDR1 SGHRS and CDR2 YFSETQ. After removal of 2 bases from V and 5 bases from J, the junction contained 6 bases not matched to a gene.

J is TRBJ1-6 and V is TRBV21-1. TRBV21-1 represents a pseudogene. The CDR3 consists of 16 residues. The CDR3 sequence is CASSKGGGSYNSPLHF. Here the CDR3 DNA reads TGTGCCAGCAGCAAAGGCGGGGGCTCCTATAATTCACCCCTCCACTTT.

The chain joins TRBV5-5 to TRBJ1-3, with TRBD1 identical over 9 bases. The V gene's germline CDR1 is SGHKS and CDR2 YYEKEE (reference sequence). CDR3 length equals 15 residues. With 7 bases clipped from V and 2 bases from J, the junction kept 7 bases outside the gene matches. CDR3 region: CASSPGTGTGNTIYF. CDR3 DNA: TGTGCCAGCTCTCCCGGGACAGGGACTGGAAACACCATATATTTT.

The chain joins TRBV25-1 to TRBJ2-1; D is ambiguous. The CDR3 spans 16 residues. Trimming cost V 1 base and J 5 bases, with 15 bases left between them. In germline, CDR1 is MGHDK, CDR2 SYGVNS. For the CDR3, the DNA is TGTGCCAGCAGTGAATTGGTTACAGCTTCAAACAATGAGCAGTTCTTC. Its protein product is CASSELVTASNNEQFF.

The chain recombines TRBV14 with TRBJ2-7, with no clear D. The CDR3 loop spans 12 amino acids. Germline loops: CDR1 SGHDN, CDR2 FVKESK. Deletions cut 4 bases from V and 3 bases from J, with 7 bases between. The CDR3 DNA reads TGTGCCAGCAGCCCGCGACACTACGAGCAGTACTTC. Translating it yields CASSPRHYEQYF. The full variable domain, in which reference TRBV14 and TRBJ2-7 provide the parts outside the CDR3, is EAGVTQFPSHSVIEKGQTVTLRCDPISGHDNLYWYRRVMGKEIKFLLHFVKESKQDESGMPNNRFLAERTGGTYSTLKVQPAELEDSGVYFCASSPRHYEQYFGPGTRLTVT.

This clone has a handful of counts. The CDR3 DNA sequence: TGTGCCAGCAGTCTCCCCGGGGTTAACAATTCACCCCTCCACTTT. This encodes CASSLPGVNNSPLHF. The chain recombines TRBV28 with TRBJ1-6; D gene ambiguous. The CDR3 totals 15 residues. Trimming cost V 5 bases and J 7 bases, with 15 bases left between them. Per the germline V gene, CDR1 is MDHEN and CDR2 is SYDVKM.

The chain employs TRBV13 and TRBJ1-2; D is perhaps TRBD1 (6 bases). CDR3 length: 14 amino acids. The germline V gene has CDR1 PRHDT and CDR2 FYEKMQ (reference sequence). V shed 5 bases and J shed 6 bases, with 16 bases lying between them. DNA of the CDR3: TGTGCCAGCAGCACCCGACAGGTCCTGGATGGCTACACCTTC. Its protein product is CASSTRQVLDGYTF.

The genes are TRBV5-6 and TRBJ2-2, with a possible D match to TRBD1 (6 bases). V lost 4 bases to trimming and J lost 3 bases, with 13 bases between them. CDR3 length: 15 residues. From germline, CDR1 is SGHDT and CDR2 YYEEEE. The CDR3 DNA follows: TGTGCCAGCAGCGGCGGACAGCTGGACACCGGGGAGCTGTTTTTT. Translation: CASSGGQLDTGELFF.

This clone was seen more than once but under ten times. The chain recombines TRBV5-1 with TRBJ2-2; possibly TRBD1 for D (6 bases). This CDR3 has 17 amino acids. Germline CDR1 and CDR2: SGHRS and YFSETQ. Between the trimmed V and J ends, which lost 0 bases and 1 base, there was a span of 13 bases. CDR3 loop: CASSLETGLWNTGELFF. CDR3 DNA: TGCGCCAGCAGCTTGGAAACAGGGCTCTGGAACACCGGGGAGCTGTTTTTT.

V usage is TRBV27 and J usage is TRBJ2-7; D perhaps matches TRBD1 (6 bases). V dropped 5 bases and J dropped 9 bases, with 14 bases sitting between them. CDR3 length equals 12 residues. The germline V gene encodes CDR1 MNHEY and CDR2 SMNVEV (reference sequence). DNA of the CDR3: TGTGCCAGCAGTACACAGGGTATCGTGCAGTACTTC. It translates to CASSTQGIVQYF.

A word on this clone: Other DNA variants within this sample encode the same CDR3. The rearrangement joins TRBV28 to TRBJ1-2, with 7 bases identical to TRBD1. The CDR3 covers 12 residues. The J segment lost 5 bases and the V segment lost 6 bases, leaving 3 bases of the junction unmatched. CDR1 is MDHEN, CDR2 SYDVKM, per germline. DNA for the CDR3: TGTGCCAGCAGACCAGGGGGGTATGGCTACACCTTC. Its protein product is CASRPGGYGYTF.

The chain uses TRBV30 and TRBJ1-5, with a possible D match to TRBD1 (6 bases). The germline V and J ends were trimmed by 4 bases and 4 bases, with 17 bases remaining between them. CDR1 is GTSNPN and CDR2 is SVGIG in the germline V gene (reference sequence). The CDR3 has 15 residues. This CDR3 is CAWKGSAGVNQPQHF. The DNA for the CDR3 is TGTGCCTGGAAGGGATCTGCAGGGGTAAATCAGCCCCAGCATTTT.

The chain carries TRBV28 and TRBJ2-1, with 7 bases identical to TRBD1. Germline CDR1 is MDHEN and CDR2 is SYDVKM. V lost 3 bases and J lost 7; bases outside the gene matches: 3. The CDR3 is 13 amino acids. The CDR3 reads CASSFIRGNEQFF. DNA for the CDR3: TGTGCCAGCAGTTTCATCAGGGGGAATGAGCAGTTCTTC.

The CDR3 sequence is CASSAAGGLGTDTQYF. Here the CDR3 DNA reads TGTGCCAGCAGCGCCGCGGGGGGATTGGGCACAGATACGCAGTATTTT. V and J are TRBV9 and TRBJ2-3, with 8 bases lining up with TRBD2. The CDR3 has 16 amino acids. Germline V gene data show CDR1 as SGDLS and CDR2 as YYNGEE. With 3 bases clipped from V and 1 base from J, the junction kept 7 bases outside the gene matches.

This clone was observed a handful of times. V is TRBV5-1 and J is TRBJ1-2; D is ambiguous. The CDR3 has 13 amino acids. V lost 0 bases and J lost 6, with 9 bases in between. Germline lookup yields CDR1 SGHRS and CDR2 YFSETQ. The CDR3, as DNA: TGCGCCAGCAGCTTGGGACGGAGCAATGGCTACACCTTC. Its protein is CASSLGRSNGYTF.

The chain couples TRBV15 to TRBJ2-3; 9 bases are a match to TRBD2. The CDR3 consists of 16 residues. V was pared by 0 bases and J by 10 bases, with 11 bases of the junction left unmatched. Germline loops: CDR1 LNHNV, CDR2 YYDKDF (reference sequence). CDR3 bases: TGTGCCACCAGCAGAGAGGTGGGCGGGAGGGCCATTCCGCAGTATTTT. This translates into CATSREVGGRAIPQYF.